Each of the 16 T cell receptor beta chains below was sequenced from the same sample in a study of beta chain features in type 1 diabetes. Study-level results: Type 1 diabetes patients had TCRB CDR3s that were shorter (moderately but significantly so) in all four CD4+ subsets.

The sequenced template was cDNA made from the entire isolated RNA. TCRdb's copy holds only in-frame clones and misses some; the assay was immunoSEQ multiplex PCR. This sample has hundreds of thousands of clones, with around an eighth found just once. Their recognized antigens are unknown. Sequencing was carried out using naive CD4+ T cells from blood. The receptor set was obtained from a man aged 18 to 30 with type 1 diabetes.

This clone was observed a few times. The rearrangement uses TRBV6-5 and TRBJ2-5; 10 bases agree with TRBD2. Germline trimming cut 1 base from V and 5 bases from J; bases unmatched to any gene: 7. The germline gives CDR1 MNHEY, CDR2 SVGAGI. This CDR3 has 16 amino acids. In DNA form, the CDR3 reads TGTGCCAGCAGTTACTTTACTAGCGGGGCCGGTGAGACCCAGTACTTC. Its translation is CASSYFTSGAGETQYF.

The CDR3 region is CACQVVEPNYGYTF. DNA for the CDR3: TGTGCCTGCCAAGTAGTAGAACCGAACTATGGCTACACCTTC. The genes are TRBV30 and TRBJ1-2; D gene ambiguous. CDR1 is GTSNPN, CDR2 SVGIG, per germline (reference sequence). The CDR3 contains 14 residues. With 6 bases removed from V and 2 bases from J, the gap between germline ends came to 16 bases.

The rearrangement links TRBV6-5 to TRBJ1-1; D is possibly TRBD1 (5 bases). The CDR3 has 16 amino acids. V shed 2 bases and J shed 0 bases, with 13 bases lying between them. The germline gives CDR1 MNHEY, CDR2 SVGAGI. CDR3 region: CASSYHPDSLNTEAFF. CDR3 in DNA: TGTGCCAGCAGTTACCACCCCGACAGCTTGAACACTGAAGCTTTCTTT.

The chain is built from TRBV19 and TRBJ2-4; 8 bases align to TRBD1. This CDR3 is 15 amino acids long. After removal of 2 bases from V and 8 bases from J, the junction contained 8 bases not matched to a gene. Looked up from germline, CDR1 is LNHDA and CDR2 is SQIVND (reference sequence). For the CDR3, the DNA is TGTGCCAGTAGTATAAGGGGGACAGGAGGAGACATTCAGTACTTC. Its protein is CASSIRGTGGDIQYF. Using reference TRBV19 and TRBJ2-4 for the parts outside the CDR3, the full variable domain is DGGITQSPKYLFRKEGQNVTLSCEQNLNHDAMYWYRQDPGQGLRLIYYSQIVNDFQKGDIAEGYSVSREKKESFPLTVTSAQKNPTAFYLCASSIRGTGGDIQYFGAGTRLSVL.

Worth noting for this clone: The same CDR3 arises from other DNA sequences in this sample as well. The chain uses TRBV30 and TRBJ2-3; D remains ambiguous. The V gene's germline CDR1 is GTSNPN and CDR2 SVGIG (reference sequence). This CDR3 has 14 amino acids. The V and J ends lost 0 bases and 0 bases respectively, with 7 bases between them. The CDR3 here is CAWSVLRSTDTQYF. The CDR3, as DNA: TGTGCCTGGAGTGTGTTACGAAGCACAGATACGCAGTATTTT.

This clone has a handful of counts. Other DNA sequences in the same sample also yield this CDR3. The J gene is TRBJ2-7, the V gene TRBV30; 11 nucleotides line up with TRBD1. The ends lost 0 bases at V and 4 bases at J; junction bases unmatched: 5. Germline CDR1 GTSNPN, CDR2 SVGIG (reference sequence). The CDR3 extends over 15 amino acids. The CDR3 DNA is TGTGCCTGGAGTGTACTCGGACAGGGGGCTTACGAGCAGTACTTC. Protein product: CAWSVLGQGAYEQYF.

V is TRBV21-1 and J is TRBJ2-5; the table's TRBD1 call for D was not verified on the DNA. TRBV21-1 is a pseudogene segment. The CDR3 length is 15 residues. As DNA, the CDR3 is TGTGCCAGCAGAATATGGGACAGGGGTCGAGAGACCCAGTACTTC. Translation: CASRIWDRGRETQYF.

This clone came up a few times. The chain links TRBV6-1 to TRBJ2-1; 13 nucleotides line up with TRBD2. CDR3 length: 15 residues. The trim removed 8 bases at V and 7 bases at J, leaving 8 bases unmatched. CDR1 is MNHNS and CDR2 is SASEGT in the germline V gene. For the CDR3, the DNA is TGTGCCAGCTCCACTAGCGGGGGGGCCCAGAATGAGCAGTTCTTC. Translation: CASSTSGGAQNEQFF.

This clone was seen more than once but under ten times. The rearrangement links TRBV25-1 to TRBJ1-1; D gene unclear. The CDR3 has 14 residues. Looked up from germline, CDR1 is MGHDK and CDR2 is SYGVNS. V was shortened by 6 bases and J by 4 bases, with 15 bases between the two germline ends. This CDR3 is CASRFPGPGTEAFF. For the CDR3, the DNA is TGTGCCAGCAGATTCCCAGGACCTGGCACTGAAGCTTTCTTT.

V and J are TRBV18 and TRBJ1-5; no clear D gene. From germline, CDR1 is KGHSH and CDR2 LQKENI. The CDR3 contains 15 residues. V dropped 5 bases and J dropped 0 bases, with 11 bases sitting between them. CDR3 nucleotide sequence: TGTGCCAGCTCAGAGACCGTTACTAGCAATCAGCCCCAGCATTTT. This sequence encodes CASSETVTSNQPQHF.

This clone was observed a handful of times. In nucleotides, the CDR3 is TGTGCCTGGAGTTTTGCGGGGGAGAGCAATCAGCCCCAGCATTTT. It specifies CAWSFAGESNQPQHF. This rearrangement joins TRBV30 to TRBJ1-5; the D gene is possibly TRBD1 (5 bases). The CDR3 covers 15 residues. Germline assignment: CDR1 GTSNPN and CDR2 SVGIG (reference sequence). Trimming cost V 2 bases and J 1 base, with 12 bases left between them.

This chain links TRBV2 with TRBJ1-1, with D perhaps matching TRBD1 (6 bases). The CDR3 is 16 amino acids. CDR1 and CDR2 (germline): SNHLY, FYNNEI. Trimming removed 0 bases from V and 0 bases from J, with 11 bases in between. CDR3 residues: CASSEARGQMNTEAFF. The CDR3 DNA is TGTGCCAGCAGTGAAGCCCGAGGACAGATGAACACTGAAGCTTTCTTT.

CDR3 sequence: CASSYRGGTDTGELFF. DNA for the CDR3: TGCGCCAGCAGCTACCGGGGAGGCACGGACACCGGGGAGCTGTTTTTT. The chain recombines TRBV5-1 with TRBJ2-2; D perhaps matches TRBD2 (6 bases). Per the germline V gene, CDR1 is SGHRS and CDR2 is YFSETQ. Trimming stripped 3 bases from V and 3 bases from J, with 15 bases between. The CDR3 contains 16 residues.

The chain uses TRBV4-1 and TRBJ1-4, with D perhaps TRBD1 (6 bases). V shed 4 bases and J shed 8 bases, with 17 bases lying between them. The germline V gene encodes CDR1 MGHRA and CDR2 YSYEKL. CDR3 length: 15 amino acids. CDR3 bases: TGCGCCAGCAGCCCCCGACAGGCGGACCGGGAAAAACTGTTTTTT. Amino acid sequence: CASSPRQADREKLFF.

The chain couples TRBV7-2 to TRBJ1-1, with D possibly TRBD1 on 6 matching bases. V dropped 1 base and J dropped 2 bases, with 11 bases sitting between them. Germline-derived CDR1 and CDR2 are SGHTA and FQGNSA. The CDR3 runs to 15 residues. CDR3 protein: CASSLVHRVNTEAFF. The DNA of the CDR3 is TGTGCCAGCAGCTTAGTACACAGGGTTAACACTGAAGCTTTCTTT.

The genes are TRBV5-1 and TRBJ2-4; perhaps TRBD1 as D (5 bases). The germline CDR1 and CDR2 sequences are SGHRS and YFSETQ. The CDR3 sequence is 13 residues long. Trimming shortened V by 0 bases and J by 7 bases, and 8 bases separated the two germline ends. The CDR3 reads CASSLEAGNIQYF. The CDR3 bases are TGCGCCAGCAGCTTGGAGGCAGGGAACATTCAGTACTTC.